This T cell receptor beta chain was sequenced for a study of blood T cell repertoires in COVID-19. This clone was counted between two and nine times. V lost 0 bases and J lost 5; bases outside the gene matches: 21. The V gene's germline CDR1 is LNHNV and CDR2 YYDKDF (reference sequence). The CDR3 length is 20 residues. As originally analysed: Estimation of nucleated cell counts relied on the amplification of reference gene primers. Sequencing used immunoSEQ multiplex PCR; TCRdb keeps in-frame clones, though not all of them. V and J calls and clone size follow that table, whereas D and trimming were derived from the DNA. Here the sample spans roughly 43,000 clones, approximately 86% being singletons.

The V gene is TRBV15, the J gene TRBJ2-5; TRBD1 matches 7 bases. Sequenced material: peripheral blood. The TCR originated in a human donor in a cohort sampled during active COVID-19. The CDR3 DNA is TGTGCCACCAGCAGAGATCTCTGGCCCTCGACAGGGCCCAAGGAGGAGACCCAGTACTTC. Encoded protein: CATSRDLWPSTGPKEETQYF.